The source of this TCR beta chain is a study of patients and donors after allogeneic stem cell transplantation (TCRdb year 2020). In regard to this clonotype: Which antigen it targets is not known. No base quality information exists; no much larger clone differs at one position.

CDR1 and CDR2, looked up from the germline V gene, are MNHNS and SASEGT. There are 15 amino acids in the CDR3, from cysteine to phenylalanine inclusive. Solely the CDR3 DNA is kept, with 45 bases framed from the first base. At the junction V is shortened by 8 bases and J by 5 bases; bases outside the gene matches: 11. Receptors were amplified or captured by RT-PCR. The listed sequencing device is NextSeq 550. TCRdb reworked the public reads: Q25 trimming with fastp, MiXCR clone assembly, productive beta chains retained. For every CDR3 protein sequence, its rows merge into one entry that carries the most common genes and DNA. Present in this sample are 200,000 to 250,000 distinct CDR3 sequences, around 14% of which were seen just once. In total, the top ten clones hold roughly 11% of the sample.

The source material was blood, either unsorted or a sorted T cell fraction (not recorded which). The V and J genes are TRBV6-1 and TRBJ1-1; 10 bases in between match TRBD1. The TCR sequence derives from a human donor who was either an allogeneic HSCT recipient or a stem cell or donor lymphocyte infusion donor (not recorded which). It is not recorded whose cells these are; they may come from a transplant donor. The CDR3 reads CASARRQGAGTEAFF. DNA sequence: TGTGCCAGCGCCCGGCGACAGGGGGCGGGTACTGAAGCTTTCTTT.